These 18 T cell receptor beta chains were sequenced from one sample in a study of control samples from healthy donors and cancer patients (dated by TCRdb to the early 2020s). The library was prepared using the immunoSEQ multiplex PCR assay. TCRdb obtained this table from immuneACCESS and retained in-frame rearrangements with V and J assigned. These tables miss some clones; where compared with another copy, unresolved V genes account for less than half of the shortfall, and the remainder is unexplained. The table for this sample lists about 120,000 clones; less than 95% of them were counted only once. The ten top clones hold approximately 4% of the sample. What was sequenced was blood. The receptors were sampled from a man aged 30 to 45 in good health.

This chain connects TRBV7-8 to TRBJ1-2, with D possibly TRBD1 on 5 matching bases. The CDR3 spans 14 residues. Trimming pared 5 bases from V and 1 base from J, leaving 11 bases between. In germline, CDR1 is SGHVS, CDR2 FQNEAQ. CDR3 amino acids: CASSLRDLNYGYTF. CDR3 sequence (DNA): TGTGCCAGCAGCCTCCGGGACCTTAACTATGGCTACACCTTC.

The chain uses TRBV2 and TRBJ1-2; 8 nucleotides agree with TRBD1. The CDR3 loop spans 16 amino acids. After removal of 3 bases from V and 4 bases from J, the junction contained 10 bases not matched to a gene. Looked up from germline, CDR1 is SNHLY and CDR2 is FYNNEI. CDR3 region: CASSDRLGQGVYGYTF. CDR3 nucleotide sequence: TGTGCCAGCAGTGACCGTCTAGGACAGGGAGTCTATGGCTACACCTTC.

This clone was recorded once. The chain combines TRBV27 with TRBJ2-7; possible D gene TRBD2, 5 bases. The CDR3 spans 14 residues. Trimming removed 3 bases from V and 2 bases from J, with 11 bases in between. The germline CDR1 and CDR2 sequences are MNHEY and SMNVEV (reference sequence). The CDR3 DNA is TGTGCCAGCAGTTTTAGAGGGCCAGCCTACGAGCAGTACTTC. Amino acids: CASSFRGPAYEQYF.

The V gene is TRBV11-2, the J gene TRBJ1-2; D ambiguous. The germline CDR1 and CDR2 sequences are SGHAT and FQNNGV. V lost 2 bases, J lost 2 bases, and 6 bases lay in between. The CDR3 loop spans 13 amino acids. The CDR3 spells CASSLSQNYGYTF. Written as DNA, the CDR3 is TGTGCCAGCAGCTTAAGCCAGAACTATGGCTACACCTTC.

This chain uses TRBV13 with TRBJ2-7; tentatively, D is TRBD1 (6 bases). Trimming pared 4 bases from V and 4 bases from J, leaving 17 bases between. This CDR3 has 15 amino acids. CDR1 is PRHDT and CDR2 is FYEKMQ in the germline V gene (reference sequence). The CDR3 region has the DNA TGTGCCAGCAGCTATTGGGGGCAGGGTGAGTACGAGCAGTACTTC. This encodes CASSYWGQGEYEQYF.

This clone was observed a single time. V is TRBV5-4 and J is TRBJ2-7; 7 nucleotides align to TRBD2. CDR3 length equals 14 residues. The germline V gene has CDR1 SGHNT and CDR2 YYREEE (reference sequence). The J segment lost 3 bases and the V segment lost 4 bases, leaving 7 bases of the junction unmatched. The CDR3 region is CASSPGLGDYEQYF. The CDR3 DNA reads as TGTGCCAGCAGCCCTGGACTAGGAGACTACGAGCAGTACTTC.

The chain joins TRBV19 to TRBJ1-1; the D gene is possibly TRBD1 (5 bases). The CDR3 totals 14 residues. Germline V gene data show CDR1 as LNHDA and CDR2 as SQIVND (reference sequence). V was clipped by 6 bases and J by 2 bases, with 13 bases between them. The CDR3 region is CASSQDRRNTEAFF. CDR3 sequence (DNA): TGTGCCAGTAGCCAAGACAGACGAAACACTGAAGCTTTCTTT.

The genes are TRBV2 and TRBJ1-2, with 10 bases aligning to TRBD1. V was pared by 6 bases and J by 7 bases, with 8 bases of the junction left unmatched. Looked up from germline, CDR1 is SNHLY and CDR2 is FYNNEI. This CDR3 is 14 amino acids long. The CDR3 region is CASRLTGGVSGYTF. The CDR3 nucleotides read TGTGCCAGCAGGCTGACAGGGGGCGTAAGTGGCTACACCTTC.

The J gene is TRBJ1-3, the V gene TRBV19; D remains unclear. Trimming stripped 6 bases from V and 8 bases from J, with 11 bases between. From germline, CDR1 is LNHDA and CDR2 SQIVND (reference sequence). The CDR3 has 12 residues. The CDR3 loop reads CASSNRRDTIYF. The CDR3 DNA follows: TGTGCCAGTAGCAACCGCAGAGACACCATATATTTT. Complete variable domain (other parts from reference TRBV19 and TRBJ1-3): DGGITQSPKYLFRKEGQNVTLSCEQNLNHDAMYWYRQDPGQGLRLIYYSQIVNDFQKGDIAEGYSVSREKKESFPLTVTSAQKNPTAFYLCASSNRRDTIYFGEGSWLTVV.

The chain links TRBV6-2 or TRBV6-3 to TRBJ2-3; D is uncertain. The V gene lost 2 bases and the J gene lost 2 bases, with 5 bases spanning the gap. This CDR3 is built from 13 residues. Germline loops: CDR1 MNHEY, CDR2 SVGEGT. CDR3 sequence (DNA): TGTGCCAGCAGTTACAAGTTCACAGATACGCAGTATTTT. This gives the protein CASSYKFTDTQYF.

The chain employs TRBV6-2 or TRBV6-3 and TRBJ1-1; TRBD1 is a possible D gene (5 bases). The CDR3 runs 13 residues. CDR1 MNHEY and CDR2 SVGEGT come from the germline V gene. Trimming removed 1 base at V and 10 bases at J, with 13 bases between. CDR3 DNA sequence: TGTGCCAGCAGTTACTTGGGGGGACGGGGAGCTTTCTTT. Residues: CASSYLGGRGAFF.

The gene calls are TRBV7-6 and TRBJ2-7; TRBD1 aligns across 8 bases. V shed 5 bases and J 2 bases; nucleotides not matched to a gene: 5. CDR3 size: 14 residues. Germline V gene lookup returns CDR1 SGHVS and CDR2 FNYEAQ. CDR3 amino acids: CASSPAGGPYEQYF. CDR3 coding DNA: TGTGCCAGCAGCCCGGCAGGGGGCCCCTACGAGCAGTACTTC.

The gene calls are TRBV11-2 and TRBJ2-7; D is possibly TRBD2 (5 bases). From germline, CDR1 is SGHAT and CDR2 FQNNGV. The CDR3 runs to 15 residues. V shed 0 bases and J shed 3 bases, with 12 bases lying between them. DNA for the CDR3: TGTGCCAGCAGCTTAGAACGGGGTGTAGGCTACGAGCAGTACTTC. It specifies CASSLERGVGYEQYF.

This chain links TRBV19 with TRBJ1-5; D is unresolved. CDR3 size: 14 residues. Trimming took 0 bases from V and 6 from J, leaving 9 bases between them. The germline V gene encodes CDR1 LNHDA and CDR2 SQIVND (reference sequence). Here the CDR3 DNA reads TGTGCCAGTAGTATAGATTCCTATGGTCAGCCCCAGCATTTT. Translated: CASSIDSYGQPQHF.

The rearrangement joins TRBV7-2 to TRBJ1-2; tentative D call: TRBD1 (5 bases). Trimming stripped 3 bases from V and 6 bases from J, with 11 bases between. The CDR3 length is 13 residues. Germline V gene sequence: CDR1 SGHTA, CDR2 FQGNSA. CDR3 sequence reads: CASSFDGRDGYTF. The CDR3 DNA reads TGTGCCAGCAGCTTTGATGGCAGGGATGGCTACACCTTC.

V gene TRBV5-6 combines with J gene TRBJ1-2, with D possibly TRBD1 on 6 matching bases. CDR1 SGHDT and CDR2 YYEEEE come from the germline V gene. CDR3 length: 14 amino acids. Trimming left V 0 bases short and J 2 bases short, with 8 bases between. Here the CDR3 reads CASSLEQGNYGYTF. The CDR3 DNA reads TGTGCCAGCAGCTTGGAGCAGGGGAACTATGGCTACACCTTC.

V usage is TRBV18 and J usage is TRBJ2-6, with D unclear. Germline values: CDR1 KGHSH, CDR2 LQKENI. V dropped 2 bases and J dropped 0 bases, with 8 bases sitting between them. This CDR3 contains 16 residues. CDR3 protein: CASSPSGDSGANVLTF. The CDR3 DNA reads TGTGCCAGCTCACCATCTGGGGACTCTGGGGCCAACGTCCTGACTTTC.

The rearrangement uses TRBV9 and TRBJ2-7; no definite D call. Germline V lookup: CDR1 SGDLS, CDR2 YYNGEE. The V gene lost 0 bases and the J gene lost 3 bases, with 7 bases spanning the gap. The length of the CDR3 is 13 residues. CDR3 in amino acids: CASSVALGYEQYF. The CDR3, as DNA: TGTGCCAGCAGCGTAGCTTTGGGCTACGAGCAGTACTTC.